Here is one T cell receptor beta chain with its context. The record originates from a study of blood T cell repertoires in COVID-19. As for the study in general: Samples came from the United States, Italy and Spain, spanning acute and convalescent COVID-19.

Original data processing: Cell counts per sample came from amplifying reference gene primers. Method: immunoSEQ multiplex PCR; TCRdb's copy keeps in-frame clones and lacks some. V and J calls and clone size are given by that table; D and trimming were obtained from the DNA. The sample gives around 140,000 clones, more than 75% of which show up once; around 10% is in the top ten. Self-reported history from a screening survey and questionnaire set each donor's cohort. In Cohort 3, a recovered donor had either two negative PCRs, clearance, or symptom resolution. With V trimmed by 3 bases and J by 4 bases, 4 bases remained unmatched. Per the germline V gene, CDR1 is SGHAT and CDR2 is FQDESV (reference sequence). The CDR3 loop spans 14 amino acids.

The V gene is TRBV11-1, the J gene TRBJ2-7, with 9 bases lining up with TRBD1. Sequenced input: PBMCs or T cells enriched from blood (not recorded which). This sequence originates from a man aged 55 to 70 who had recovered from COVID-19. The CDR3 sequence: CASSLGTGWYEQYF. The CDR3 DNA sequence: TGTGCCAGCAGCTTGGGGACAGGGTGGTACGAGCAGTACTTC.